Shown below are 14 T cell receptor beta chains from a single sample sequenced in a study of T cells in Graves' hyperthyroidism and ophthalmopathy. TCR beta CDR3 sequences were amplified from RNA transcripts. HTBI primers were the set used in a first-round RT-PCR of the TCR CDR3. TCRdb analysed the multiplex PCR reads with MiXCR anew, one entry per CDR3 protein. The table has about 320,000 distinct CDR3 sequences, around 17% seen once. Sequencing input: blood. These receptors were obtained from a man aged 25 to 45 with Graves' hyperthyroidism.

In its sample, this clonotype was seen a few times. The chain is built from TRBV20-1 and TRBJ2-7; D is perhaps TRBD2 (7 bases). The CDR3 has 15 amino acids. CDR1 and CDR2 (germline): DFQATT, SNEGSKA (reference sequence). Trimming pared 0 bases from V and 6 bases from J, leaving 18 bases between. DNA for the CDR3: TGCAGTGCTAGAGATCAGGGGAGGGGGGGATCCGAGCAGTACTTC. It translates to CSARDQGRGGSEQYF.

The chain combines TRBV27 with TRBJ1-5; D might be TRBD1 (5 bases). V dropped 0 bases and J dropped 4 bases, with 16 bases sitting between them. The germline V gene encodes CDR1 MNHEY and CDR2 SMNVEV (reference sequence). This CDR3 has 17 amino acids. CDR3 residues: CASSLSDSVGGNQPQHF. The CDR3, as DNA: TGTGCCAGCAGTTTATCGGATTCGGTGGGGGGAAATCAGCCCCAGCATTTT.

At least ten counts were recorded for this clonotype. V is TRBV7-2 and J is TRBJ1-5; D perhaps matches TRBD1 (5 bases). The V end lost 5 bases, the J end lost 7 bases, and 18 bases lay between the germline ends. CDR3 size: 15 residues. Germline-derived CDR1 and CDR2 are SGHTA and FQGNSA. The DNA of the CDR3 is TGTGCCAGCAGCACAACTAGGGGAGTCGGGCAGCCCCAGCATTTT. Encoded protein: CASSTTRGVGQPQHF.

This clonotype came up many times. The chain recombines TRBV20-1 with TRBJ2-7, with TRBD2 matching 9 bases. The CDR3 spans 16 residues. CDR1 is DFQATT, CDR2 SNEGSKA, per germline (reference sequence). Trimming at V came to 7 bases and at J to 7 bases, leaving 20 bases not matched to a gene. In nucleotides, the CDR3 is TGCAGTGTTCAGGCGTCTAGCGGGGAGGGTATGGGAGAGCAGTACTTC. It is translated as CSVQASSGEGMGEQYF.

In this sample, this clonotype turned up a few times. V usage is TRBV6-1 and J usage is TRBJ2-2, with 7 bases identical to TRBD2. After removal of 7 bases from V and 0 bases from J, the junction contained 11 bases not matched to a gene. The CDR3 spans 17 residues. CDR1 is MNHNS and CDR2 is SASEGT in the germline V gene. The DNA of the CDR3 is TGTGCCAGCATTCAAGAAGGGGCGGGGGCGAACACCGGGGAGCTGTTTTTT. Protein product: CASIQEGAGANTGELFF.

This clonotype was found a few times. This CDR3 is CSARETSGSGDEQFF. CDR3 nucleotides: TGCAGTGCTAGGGAGACTAGCGGGAGTGGGGATGAGCAGTTCTTC. The V gene is TRBV20-1, the J gene TRBJ2-1; TRBD2 matches 12 bases. From germline, CDR1 is DFQATT and CDR2 SNEGSKA (reference sequence). The junction had 8 bases not matched to a gene; V was cut back by 3 bases and J by 8 bases. The CDR3 sequence is 15 residues long.

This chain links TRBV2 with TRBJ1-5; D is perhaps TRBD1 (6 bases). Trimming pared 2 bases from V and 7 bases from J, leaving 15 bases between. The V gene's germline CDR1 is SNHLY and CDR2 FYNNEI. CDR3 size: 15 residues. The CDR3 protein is CASSESPGERQPQHF. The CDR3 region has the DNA TGTGCCAGCAGTGAAAGTCCAGGGGAAAGGCAGCCCCAGCATTTT.

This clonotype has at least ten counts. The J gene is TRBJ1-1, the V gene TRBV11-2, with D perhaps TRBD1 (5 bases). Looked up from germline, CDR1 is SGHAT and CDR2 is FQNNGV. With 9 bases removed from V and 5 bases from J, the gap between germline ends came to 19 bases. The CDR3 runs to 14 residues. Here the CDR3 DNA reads TGTGCCAGTTTAGTGGGGGGATTAGTGACTGAAGCTTTCTTT. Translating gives CASLVGGLVTEAFF.

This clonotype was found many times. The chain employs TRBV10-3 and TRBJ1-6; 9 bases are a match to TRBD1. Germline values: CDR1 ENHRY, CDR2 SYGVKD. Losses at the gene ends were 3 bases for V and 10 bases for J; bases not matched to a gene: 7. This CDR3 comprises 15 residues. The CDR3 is CAISDSGTGQSPLHF. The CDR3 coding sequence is TGTGCCATCAGTGATTCCGGGACAGGGCAATCACCCCTCCACTTT.

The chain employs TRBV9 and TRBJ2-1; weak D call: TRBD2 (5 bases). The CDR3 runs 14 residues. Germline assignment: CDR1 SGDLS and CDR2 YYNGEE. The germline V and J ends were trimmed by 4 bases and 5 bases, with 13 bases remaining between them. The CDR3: CASSPEPGNNEQFF. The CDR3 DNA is TGTGCCAGCAGCCCCGAGCCGGGGAACAATGAGCAGTTCTTC.

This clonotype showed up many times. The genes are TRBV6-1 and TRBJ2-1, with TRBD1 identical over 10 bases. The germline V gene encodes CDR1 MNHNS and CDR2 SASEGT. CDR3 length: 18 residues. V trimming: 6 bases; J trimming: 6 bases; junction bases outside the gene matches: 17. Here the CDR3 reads CASRPPPGQGPAGNEQFF. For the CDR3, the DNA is TGTGCCAGCAGACCCCCGCCGGGACAGGGGCCCGCGGGCAATGAGCAGTTCTTC.

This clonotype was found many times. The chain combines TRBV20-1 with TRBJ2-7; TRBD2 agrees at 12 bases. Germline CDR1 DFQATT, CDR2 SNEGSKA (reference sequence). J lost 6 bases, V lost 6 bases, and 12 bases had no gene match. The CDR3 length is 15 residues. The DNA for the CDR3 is TGCAGTGCCGCACTAGCGGGAGGAAGGGGCATCGAGCAGTACTTC. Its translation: CSAALAGGRGIEQYF.

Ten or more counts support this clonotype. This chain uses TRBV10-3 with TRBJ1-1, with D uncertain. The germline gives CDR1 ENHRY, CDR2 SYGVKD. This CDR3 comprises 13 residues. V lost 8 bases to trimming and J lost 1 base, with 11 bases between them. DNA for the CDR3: TGTGCCATCGGTTCGGACGGGAACACTGAAGCTTTCTTT. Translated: CAIGSDGNTEAFF.

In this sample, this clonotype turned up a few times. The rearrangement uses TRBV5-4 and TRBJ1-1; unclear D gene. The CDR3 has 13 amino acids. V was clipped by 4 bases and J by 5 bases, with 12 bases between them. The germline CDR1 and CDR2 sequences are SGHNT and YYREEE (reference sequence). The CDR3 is CASSPRPRTEAFF. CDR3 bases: TGTGCCAGCAGCCCGCGCCCCAGGACTGAAGCTTTCTTT.